A single sample gave rise to the 27 T cell receptor beta chains below, sequenced in a study of blood T cell repertoires in COVID-19. The data were produced by immunoSEQ multiplex PCR, yet TCRdb's version contains in-frame clones alone and is incomplete. The sample comprises about 340,000 clones, almost 90% of which are singletons, and about 7.3% rests with the top ten. The sequenced sample was peripheral blood. These receptors were taken from a woman aged 70-85 years with COVID-19, enrolled during active disease.

This chain joins TRBV12-3 or TRBV12-4 and TRBJ1-2; D not certain. The V end was cut by 6 bases, the J end by 0 bases, with 8 bases between. The CDR3 runs to 13 residues. The CDR3 spells CASRPSANYGYTF. Written as DNA, the CDR3 is TGTGCCAGCAGACCTTCAGCTAACTATGGCTACACCTTC.

The V and J genes are TRBV5-8 and TRBJ1-2; D may be TRBD1 (5 bases). V was cut by 4 bases and J by 6 bases, with 13 bases left in between. From germline, CDR1 is SGHTS and CDR2 YDEGEE. CDR3 length equals 13 residues. The chain's CDR3 is CASSGVVGDGYTF. CDR3 nucleotides: TGTGCCAGCAGCGGAGTAGTAGGGGATGGCTACACCTTC.

This chain connects TRBV4-3 to TRBJ1-2, with TRBD1 matching 7 bases. The length of the CDR3 is 16 residues. Germline V gene data show CDR1 as LGHNA and CDR2 as YSLEER. Trimming removed 0 bases from V and 4 bases from J; junction bases left unmatched: 8. Here the CDR3 reads CASSQDYGTVLYGYTF. The CDR3, as DNA: TGCGCCAGCAGCCAAGATTACGGGACAGTCCTCTATGGCTACACCTTC.

The V call is TRBV19, the J call TRBJ1-1, with D unresolved. Germline V gives CDR1 LNHDA, CDR2 SQIVND (reference sequence). Trimming took off 3 bases at V and 8 bases at J, with 10 bases between the two ends. There are 12 residues in the CDR3. CDR3 loop: CASSIRGAEAFF. The CDR3 nucleotides are TGTGCCAGTAGTATCCGGGGTGCGGAAGCTTTCTTT.

V gene TRBV6-2 or TRBV6-3 combines with J gene TRBJ1-1, with D uncertain. Per germline, CDR1 MNHEY and CDR2 SVGEGT. V lost 4 bases and J 5 bases, leaving 11 bases between the germline ends. CDR3 length equals 13 residues. The CDR3 is CASSSMGGTEAFF. In nucleotides, the CDR3 is TGTGCCAGCAGTTCCATGGGAGGGACTGAAGCTTTCTTT.

As concerns this clone: One end of the junction varies from germline; a read error may be responsible. The genes are TRBV12-3 or TRBV12-4 and TRBJ2-1; no firm D call. The CDR3 length is 11 residues. CDR3 loop: CASSLGTELFF. CDR3 sequence (DNA): TGTGCCAGCAGCTTAGGCACGGAGTTATTCTTC.

This CDR3 reads CASSEDLAEKLFF. In nucleotides, the CDR3 is TGTGCCAGCAGTGAAGACCTTGCGGAAAAACTGTTTTTT. The chain links TRBV2 to TRBJ1-4; no definite D call. Trimming shortened V by 1 base and J by 8 bases, and 8 bases separated the two germline ends. The CDR3 runs 13 residues. CDR1 is SNHLY, CDR2 FYNNEI, per germline.

In its sample, this clone was seen once. The V gene is TRBV5-5, the J gene TRBJ2-2; D possibly corresponds to TRBD1 (5 bases). V lost 0 bases and J lost 3, with 9 bases in between. CDR1 SGHKS and CDR2 YYEKEE come from the germline V gene (reference sequence). The CDR3 has 15 residues. This CDR3 reads CASSLGQGYTGELFF. The CDR3 DNA follows: TGTGCCAGCAGCTTGGGGCAGGGATACACCGGGGAGCTGTTTTTT.

The chain has TRBV5-6 and TRBJ1-2, with TRBD1 identical over 7 bases. The J segment lost 4 bases and the V segment lost 5 bases, leaving 11 bases of the junction unmatched. The CDR3 has 15 amino acids. Germline CDR1 is SGHDT and CDR2 is YYEEEE. Here the CDR3 DNA reads TGTGCCAGCAGGCGGACAGGAAGGGATAGCTATGGCTACACCTTC. Protein: CASRRTGRDSYGYTF.

This chain joins TRBV18 and TRBJ1-1; D unclear. Trimming took 3 bases from V and 4 from J, leaving 6 bases between them. The germline CDR1 and CDR2 sequences are KGHSH and LQKENI. This CDR3 has 12 residues. CDR3 loop: CASSPPGTEAFF. The CDR3 bases are TGTGCCAGCTCACCCCCGGGCACTGAAGCTTTCTTT.

This chain uses TRBV25-1 with TRBJ2-3; 11 nucleotides agree with TRBD2. This CDR3 comprises 16 residues. With 5 bases clipped from V and 2 bases from J, the junction kept 6 bases outside the gene matches. Germline V gene sequence: CDR1 MGHDK, CDR2 SYGVNS. CDR3 nucleotides: TGTGCCAGCAGTTCTCTAGCGGGGGGCAACACAGATACGCAGTATTTT. Protein: CASSSLAGGNTDTQYF.

The rearrangement links TRBV5-1 to TRBJ1-5; 9 nucleotides line up with TRBD1. CDR3 size: 15 residues. The junction had 5 bases not matched to a gene; V was cut back by 0 bases and J by 7 bases. Germline V gene data show CDR1 as SGHRS and CDR2 as YFSETQ. This chain's CDR3 is CASSLDGQGRQPQHF. The CDR3 nucleotides are TGCGCCAGCAGCTTGGACGGACAGGGGAGGCAGCCCCAGCATTTT.

V usage is TRBV9 and J usage is TRBJ1-3, with TRBD1 matching over 7 bases. This CDR3 is built from 14 residues. CDR1 SGDLS and CDR2 YYNGEE come from the germline V gene. With 3 bases clipped from V and 4 bases from J, the junction kept 4 bases outside the gene matches. CDR3 sequence reads: CASSGTGEGNTIYF. For the CDR3, the DNA is TGTGCCAGCAGCGGAACAGGGGAGGGAAACACCATATATTTT.

The chain has TRBV18 and TRBJ1-2; 7 bases match TRBD1. The CDR3 totals 14 residues. The junction had 9 bases not matched to a gene; V was cut back by 5 bases and J by 6 bases. CDR1 is KGHSH and CDR2 is LQKENI in the germline V gene. The CDR3 protein is CASSANRGVDGYTF. CDR3 bases: TGTGCCAGCTCAGCAAACAGGGGAGTCGATGGCTACACCTTC.

The chain has TRBV28 and TRBJ1-2; 11 bases line up with TRBD1. CDR1 MDHEN and CDR2 SYDVKM come from the germline V gene. V lost 4 bases and J lost 4; bases outside the gene matches: 2. This CDR3 has 14 residues. The CDR3 region is CASSSGQGAYGYTF. Written as DNA, the CDR3 is TGTGCCAGCAGTTCCGGACAGGGGGCCTATGGCTACACCTTC.

A single count supports this clone. The J gene is TRBJ1-2, the V gene TRBV10-3; D may be TRBD1 (6 bases). CDR1 and CDR2 (germline): ENHRY, SYGVKD. The germline V and J ends were trimmed by 3 bases and 3 bases, with 8 bases remaining between them. The CDR3 totals 13 residues. This CDR3 is CAISEWTDYGYTF. The CDR3 DNA reads TGTGCCATCAGTGAATGGACAGACTATGGCTACACCTTC.

This sequence joins TRBV30 and TRBJ2-5; D possibly corresponds to TRBD1 (5 bases). Germline V gene sequence: CDR1 GTSNPN, CDR2 SVGIG (reference sequence). V was trimmed by 2 bases and J by 4 bases, leaving 14 bases between them. The length of the CDR3 is 14 residues. CDR3 DNA: TGTGCCTGGAGTTTAGGACAATCTGGAGAGACCCAGTACTTC. This encodes CAWSLGQSGETQYF.

This clone was detected a few times. V and J are TRBV4-2 and TRBJ2-5; 12 bases agree with TRBD2. The CDR3 length is 16 residues. Germline lookup yields CDR1 LGHNA and CDR2 YNFKEQ. J gave up 5 bases and V 1 base, and 5 bases lay outside the gene matches. The CDR3 DNA follows: TGTGCCAGCAGCCAAGGTCTAGCGGGGGGGCGTGAGACCCAGTACTTC. As protein: CASSQGLAGGRETQYF.

Only one count was recorded for this clone. This chain links TRBV4-2 with TRBJ1-1; possibly TRBD1 for D (6 bases). Trimming removed 0 bases at V and 1 base at J, with 9 bases between. Germline CDR1 and CDR2: LGHNA and YNFKEQ. This CDR3 has 15 residues. The CDR3 spells CASSQDSGQNTEAFF. CDR3 DNA sequence: TGTGCCAGCAGCCAAGATTCGGGACAGAACACTGAAGCTTTCTTT.

A few counts support this clone. V is TRBV28 and J is TRBJ1-2; TRBD1 agrees at 9 bases. CDR3 length: 16 residues. CDR1 and CDR2 from the germline V gene are MDHEN and SYDVKM. V dropped 5 bases and J dropped 4; count of bases not matched to a gene: 11. CDR3 loop: CASSDSGTGSFYGYTF. CDR3 nucleotides: TGTGCCAGCAGTGATTCCGGGACAGGGTCCTTCTATGGCTACACCTTC.

The chain recombines TRBV5-8 with TRBJ1-4, with TRBD1 matching 10 bases. CDR3 size: 16 residues. Germline V gene sequence: CDR1 SGHTS, CDR2 YDEGEE. V shed 4 bases, J shed 7 bases, and the junction held 10 bases outside the gene matches. The CDR3 here is CASSPGTGDRGEKLFF. The DNA of the CDR3 is TGTGCCAGCAGCCCCGGGACAGGGGATCGGGGTGAAAAACTGTTTTTT.

V and J are TRBV13 and TRBJ2-6; D gene ambiguous. The CDR3 consists of 18 residues. V dropped 2 bases and J dropped 0 bases, with 14 bases sitting between them. CDR1 is PRHDT and CDR2 is FYEKMQ in the germline V gene (reference sequence). CDR3 region: CASSLSSGVRSGANVLTF. CDR3 sequence (DNA): TGTGCCAGCAGCTTATCTAGTGGCGTCCGCTCTGGGGCCAACGTCCTGACTTTC.

V usage is TRBV28 and J usage is TRBJ1-3; 10 bases agree with TRBD1. The CDR3 spans 12 residues. Germline loops: CDR1 MDHEN, CDR2 SYDVKM. V dropped 9 bases and J dropped 6; count of bases not matched to a gene: 2. The DNA of the CDR3 is TGTGCCAGTGGACAGGGGGAAAACACCATATATTTT. This translates into CASGQGENTIYF.

This chain joins TRBV7-2 and TRBJ2-3, with 8 bases aligning to TRBD2. V trimming: 7 bases; J trimming: 5 bases; junction bases outside the gene matches: 11. Germline values: CDR1 SGHTA, CDR2 FQGNSA. This CDR3 region has 15 residues. CDR3 residues: CASTLTGGLGDTQYF. The CDR3 region has the DNA TGTGCCAGCACCCTAACGGGGGGGCTCGGAGATACGCAGTATTTT.

The chain employs TRBV5-1 and TRBJ2-6, with 8 positions matching TRBD1. CDR3 length: 17 amino acids. Germline V lookup: CDR1 SGHRS, CDR2 YFSETQ. Trimming removed 4 bases from V and 0 bases from J; junction bases left unmatched: 6. CDR3 loop: CASSRGQAYSGANVLTF. The CDR3 nucleotides read TGCGCCAGCAGCCGGGGACAGGCTTACTCTGGGGCCAACGTCCTGACTTTC.

The chain joins TRBV5-4 to TRBJ2-7; tentatively, D is TRBD2 (5 bases). Germline CDR1 is SGHNT and CDR2 is YYREEE (reference sequence). The CDR3 covers 15 residues. The V end was cut by 3 bases, the J end by 3 bases, with 16 bases between. DNA for the CDR3: TGTGCCAGCAGCTCTCTCGGAGAGGGTCGCTACGAGCAGTACTTC. It translates to CASSSLGEGRYEQYF.

This chain uses TRBV30 with TRBJ1-6, with 9 bases matching TRBD1. Germline V gives CDR1 GTSNPN, CDR2 SVGIG (reference sequence). J was trimmed by 11 bases and V by 1 base; bases with no gene match: 3. The CDR3 has 13 amino acids. The CDR3 is CAWSGQGEAPLHF. CDR3 nucleotide sequence: TGTGCCTGGAGTGGACAGGGGGAGGCACCCCTCCACTTT.